Presented here are 18 T cell receptor beta chains from one specimen sequenced in a study of blood T cell repertoires in COVID-19. Produced via immunoSEQ multiplex PCR; TCRdb's table is partial and in-frame only. The table has more than 300,000 clones, roughly 86% seen once. Specimen: peripheral blood. These receptor sequences come from a woman in her twenties or thirties with COVID-19, enrolled during active disease.

The V and J genes are TRBV7-9 and TRBJ1-2; TRBD1 might be the D (6 bases). Looked up from germline, CDR1 is SEHNR and CDR2 is FQNEAQ (reference sequence). The germline V and J ends were trimmed by 1 base and 5 bases, with 14 bases remaining between them. This CDR3 contains 15 residues. CDR3 in DNA: TGTGCCAGCAGCTTAGTGGTCAGGGGTCAATATGGCTACACCTTC. It translates to CASSLVVRGQYGYTF.

The chain couples TRBV7-9 to TRBJ2-5; a possible D gene is TRBD2 (5 bases). V lost 8 bases, J lost 4 bases, and 17 bases lay in between. Germline V gene lookup returns CDR1 SEHNR and CDR2 FQNEAQ (reference sequence). The CDR3 covers 14 residues. The CDR3 here is CASSPTGSGETQYF. CDR3 nucleotide sequence: TGTGCCAGCTCCCCCACGGGGAGTGGAGAGACCCAGTACTTC. Combining the CDR3 with reference TRBV7-9 and TRBJ2-5 gives the whole variable domain DTGVSQNPRHKITKRGQNVTFRCDPISEHNRLYWYRQTLGQGPEFLTYFQNEAQLEKSRLLSDRFSAERPKGSFSTLEIQRTEQGDSAMYLCASSPTGSGETQYFGPGTRLLVL.

This rearrangement joins TRBV18 to TRBJ2-1, with 9 bases lining up with TRBD2. V trimming: 3 bases; J trimming: 6 bases; junction bases outside the gene matches: 6. Germline lookup yields CDR1 KGHSH and CDR2 LQKENI. The CDR3 runs 15 residues. DNA for the CDR3: TGTGCCAGCTCACCCCTTGGCGGGGGGGGCAATGAGCAGTTCTTC. It encodes CASSPLGGGGNEQFF.

V usage is TRBV3-1 (or the pseudogene TRBV3-2) and J usage is TRBJ2-3, with TRBD2 matching 15 bases. Trimming cost V 4 bases and J 2 bases; bases outside gene matches: 4. The CDR3 contains 17 residues. Germline V gene sequence: CDR1 LGHDT, CDR2 YNNKEL (reference sequence). The CDR3 DNA sequence: TGTGCCAGCAGCCGAAGGACTAGCGGGGGGGCCACAGATACGCAGTATTTT. It yields the protein CASSRRTSGGATDTQYF.

The genes are TRBV7-8 and TRBJ2-3; D not resolved. This CDR3 has 13 residues. Germline V gene sequence: CDR1 SGHVS, CDR2 FQNEAQ. V lost 1 base and J 3 bases, leaving 5 bases between the germline ends. Written as DNA, the CDR3 is TGTGCCAGCAGCTTAGGAGATACAGATACGCAGTATTTT. Protein sequence: CASSLGDTDTQYF.

The chain uses TRBV29-1 and TRBJ2-2, with D maybe TRBD2 (6 bases). CDR3 length: 12 residues. V lost 7 bases, J lost 6 bases, and 12 bases lay in between. In germline, CDR1 is SQVTM, CDR2 ANQGSEA. In DNA form, the CDR3 reads TGCAGCGCGGCCAGCGGGTCCGGGGAGCTGTTTTTT. This sequence encodes CSAASGSGELFF.

This clone appeared a single time. The chain is built from TRBV5-4 and TRBJ1-2, with D perhaps TRBD1 (5 bases). From germline, CDR1 is SGHNT and CDR2 YYREEE (reference sequence). Trimming shortened V by 2 bases and J by 1 base, and 9 bases separated the two germline ends. The CDR3 totals 14 residues. DNA of the CDR3: TGTGCCAGCAGCTTCGACAGCCTTAACTATGGCTACACCTTC. This codes for CASSFDSLNYGYTF.

This clone was picked up one time. The V gene is TRBV9, the J gene TRBJ1-6; tentatively, D is TRBD1 (6 bases). The germline V gene has CDR1 SGDLS and CDR2 YYNGEE. V shed 0 bases and J shed 10 bases, with 11 bases lying between them. This CDR3 is built from 14 residues. The CDR3 region has the DNA TGTGCCAGCAGCGTAGGAGGGGGGGGCTCACCCCTCCACTTT. Its translation: CASSVGGGGSPLHF.

This clone was seen a handful of times. The J gene is TRBJ2-7, the V gene TRBV11-2; 7 bases align to TRBD1. V lost 1 base, J lost 1 base, and 1 base stayed unmatched. From germline, CDR1 is SGHAT and CDR2 FQNNGV. The CDR3 sequence is 14 residues long. The CDR3 is CASSLATGSYEQYV. In DNA, the CDR3 is TGTGCCAGCAGCTTAGCGACAGGGTCCTACGAGCAGTACGTC.

The chain couples TRBV7-3 to TRBJ1-1; D remains ambiguous. CDR3 length equals 15 residues. The germline CDR1 and CDR2 sequences are SGHTA and FQGTGA. V was clipped by 0 bases and J by 5 bases, with 13 bases between them. The CDR3 DNA follows: TGTGCCAGCAGCTTAACTCGAGGGCCGATAACTGAAGCTTTCTTT. Its protein product is CASSLTRGPITEAFF.

This rearrangement joins TRBV5-1 to TRBJ2-5; 8 positions match TRBD2. The CDR3 runs 13 residues. Germline-derived CDR1 and CDR2 are SGHRS and YFSETQ. V lost 2 bases and J lost 3; bases outside the gene matches: 0. DNA of the CDR3: TGCGCCAGCAGCTTTAGCGGGGAAGAGACCCAGTACTTC. Amino acids: CASSFSGEETQYF.

This clone has more than one count but fewer than ten. V and J are TRBV9 and TRBJ1-4, with 7 bases that match TRBD1. Trimming removed 3 bases from V and 6 bases from J; junction bases left unmatched: 5. CDR3 length equals 14 residues. Germline V CDR1 and CDR2: SGDLS, YYNGEE. The CDR3 here is CASSAGTDHEKLFF. The CDR3 DNA sequence: TGTGCCAGCAGCGCCGGGACAGACCATGAAAAACTGTTTTTT. Complete variable domain (other parts from reference TRBV9 and TRBJ1-4): DSGVTQTPKHLITATGQRVTLRCSPRSGDLSVYWYQQSLDQGLQFLIQYYNGEERAKGNILERFSAQQFPDLHSELNLSSLELGDSALYFCASSAGTDHEKLFFGSGTQLSVL.

There are many counts of this clone. The V gene is TRBV5-1, the J gene TRBJ2-1, with 10 bases lining up with TRBD2. Germline V lookup: CDR1 SGHRS, CDR2 YFSETQ. Losses at the gene ends were 4 bases for V and 5 bases for J; bases not matched to a gene: 6. The CDR3 is 15 amino acids. The CDR3, as DNA: TGCGCCAGCAGCGAGACTAGCGGGCCTGACAATGAGCAGTTCTTC. The encoded protein is CASSETSGPDNEQFF.

A few counts support this clone. The CDR3 coding sequence is TGTGCCAGCAGTCTTGGAGGGGTGGCTAATGAAAAACTGTTTTTT. This codes for CASSLGGVANEKLFF. The rearrangement uses TRBV2 and TRBJ1-4, with D perhaps TRBD1 (5 bases). This CDR3 is 15 amino acids long. V dropped 5 bases and J dropped 3 bases, with 13 bases sitting between them. Germline V gene lookup returns CDR1 SNHLY and CDR2 FYNNEI.

Here the CDR3 reads CASSQAKERANTEAFF. CDR3 bases: TGTGCCAGCAGCCAAGCTAAGGAGAGAGCGAACACTGAAGCTTTCTTT. V is TRBV4-2 and J is TRBJ1-1; unclear D gene. CDR1 is LGHNA, CDR2 YNFKEQ, per germline. The V end was cut by 1 base, the J end by 1 base, with 13 bases between. The CDR3 has 16 amino acids.

The chain combines TRBV19 with TRBJ1-1, with 7 bases aligning to TRBD1. Germline values: CDR1 LNHDA, CDR2 SQIVND (reference sequence). Unmatched junction bases numbered 10, after V lost 2 bases and J lost 1 base. The CDR3 has 17 amino acids. Written as DNA, the CDR3 is TGTGCCAGTAGTATACCGGGACAGTTCTACTCGAACACTGAAGCTTTCTTT. Protein: CASSIPGQFYSNTEAFF.

This chain joins TRBV29-1 and TRBJ1-1; 7 bases are shared with TRBD1. CDR1 is SQVTM and CDR2 is ANQGSEA in the germline V gene. V shed 6 bases and J 0 bases; nucleotides not matched to a gene: 10. The CDR3 spans 15 residues. CDR3 in DNA: TGCAGCGTAAGGACAGGCCACCGGCTGAACACTGAAGCTTTCTTT. It is translated as CSVRTGHRLNTEAFF. The complete variable domain, with remaining parts taken from reference TRBV29-1 and TRBJ1-1, reads SAVISQKPSRDICQRGTSLTIQCQVDSQVTMMFWYRQQPGQSLTLIATANQGSEATYESGFVIDKFPISRPNLTFSTLTVSNMSPEDSSIYLCSVRTGHRLNTEAFFGQGTRLTVV.

The V gene is TRBV6-6, the J gene TRBJ2-5, with a tentative D call TRBD2 (5 bases). The CDR3 has 12 residues. V lost 8 bases to trimming and J lost 3 bases, with 10 bases between them. Germline V gene sequence: CDR1 MNHNY, CDR2 SVGAGI (reference sequence). For the CDR3, the DNA is TGTGCCAGCGTGAGCGGAGAAGAGACCCAGTACTTC. It is translated as CASVSGEETQYF.